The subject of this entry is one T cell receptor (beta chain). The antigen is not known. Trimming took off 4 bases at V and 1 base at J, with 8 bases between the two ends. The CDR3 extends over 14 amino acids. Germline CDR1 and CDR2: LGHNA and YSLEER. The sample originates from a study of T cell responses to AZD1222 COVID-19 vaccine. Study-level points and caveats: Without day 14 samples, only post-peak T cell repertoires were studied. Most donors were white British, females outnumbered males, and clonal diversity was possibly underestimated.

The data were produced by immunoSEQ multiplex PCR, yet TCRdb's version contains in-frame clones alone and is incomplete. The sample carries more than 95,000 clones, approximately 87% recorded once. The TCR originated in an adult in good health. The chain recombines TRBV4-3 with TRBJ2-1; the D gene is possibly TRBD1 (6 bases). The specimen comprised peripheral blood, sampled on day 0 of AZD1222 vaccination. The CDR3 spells CASSPDRSYNEQFF. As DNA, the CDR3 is TGCGCCAGCAGCCCCGACAGGTCCTACAATGAGCAGTTCTTC.